This section outlines one T cell receptor beta chain sequence together with its context. Its antigen remains unknown. Amplification used 60 Vbeta primers and 13 Jbeta primers. TCRdb keeps only in-frame clones here, not all; method: immunoSEQ multiplex PCR. The repertoire holds about 120,000 clones, with around 80% as singletons. This entry comes from a study of cytomegalovirus exposure and HLA in healthy donors. Study-level results: Previously analyzed data showed that most TCR beta V segments were productive at a frequency of about 90% or about 30%. As a later analysis revealed, the rate of TCR association differed by HLA locus, with DRB1 most and HLA-C fewest.

Healthy bone marrow donors supplied every sample. The sample taken for sequencing was PBMCs. This sequence originates from a female donor in good health and CMV-seronegative.

The CDR3 region is CASSYTGTARYGYTF. CDR3 DNA sequence: TGTGCCAGCAGTTATACCGGGACAGCAAGATATGGCTACACCTTC. The rearrangement uses TRBV6-5 and TRBJ1-2, with 7 bases fitting TRBD1. Looked up from germline, CDR1 is MNHEY and CDR2 is SVGAGI. V shed 3 bases and J 5 bases; nucleotides not matched to a gene: 9. The CDR3 runs to 15 residues.